This TCR beta chain was captured by sequencing in a study of T cells in Graves' hyperthyroidism and ophthalmopathy. Amplified regions were TCR beta CDR3 sequences from RNA transcripts. The primer set for the first-round RT-PCR of the TCR CDR3 was HTBI. In TCRdb, the multiplex PCR reads were re-called with MiXCR into one record per CDR3 protein. Here the sample spans hundreds of thousands of distinct CDR3 sequences, around 25% being singletons. CDR1 is MNHEY, CDR2 SVGEGT, per germline. The CDR3 consists of 14 residues. The germline V and J ends were trimmed by 5 bases and 2 bases, with 13 bases remaining between them. This clonotype was observed many times.

This TCR was recovered from a man aged 40-50 years with Graves' hyperthyroidism that later progressed to Graves' ophthalmopathy. The specimen sequenced was blood. V is TRBV6-2 or TRBV6-3 and J is TRBJ2-7; D remains ambiguous. The CDR3 loop is CASSKPTETYEQYF. CDR3 nucleotides: TGTGCCAGCAGTAAACCGACGGAAACCTACGAGCAGTACTTC.